This record covers a single TCR beta chain. Its antigen is not identified. This sample was taken from a study of Ad26.COV2.S vaccination and SARS-CoV-2 variants. The assay was immunoSEQ multiplex PCR, and TCRdb's table has in-frame clones only and misses some. Found here are some 250,000 clones, more than 75% of them singletons; the top ten hold about 11%. The treatment denotes: some 20 received Ad26.COV2.S at low or high dose, single or two shots; a few received placebo; per-sample allocation not given. The samples date from day 63 after the first vaccine or placebo injection. Boston hosted the donor, who was an adult aged 18-55 years. Germline CDR1 SGDLS, CDR2 YYNGEE. The length of the CDR3 is 15 residues. Trimming at V came to 3 bases and at J to 2 bases, leaving 6 bases not matched to a gene. Study observations and caveats: Spike-specific CD8+ and CD4+ T cell responses reportedly showed substantial breadth after vaccination.

The chain couples TRBV9 to TRBJ2-3; 7 nucleotides align to TRBD1. This sequence was found in a person aged 18 to 65 who received the Ad26.COV2.S COVID-19 vaccine or a placebo. Material: peripheral blood, obtained in a trial of Ad26.COV2.S vaccine versus placebo. CDR3 nucleotide sequence: TGTGCCAGCAGCGCCAGACAGGGTGCCACAGATACGCAGTATTTT. Translation: CASSARQGATDTQYF.